This T cell receptor (beta chain) was sequenced during a study of blood T cell repertoires in COVID-19. Sequencing was performed with immunoSEQ multiplex PCR; in TCRdb, only in-frame clones are kept and a portion is missing. The data show approximately 65,000 clones, under 85% seen once. V lost 2 bases and J 8 bases, leaving 12 bases between the germline ends. The length of the CDR3 is 13 residues. Per germline, CDR1 MDHEN and CDR2 SYDVKM. The sequence came from a woman older than 75 with active or convalescent COVID-19. The sample comprised peripheral blood. The chain is built from TRBV28 and TRBJ1-1; weak D call: TRBD1 (5 bases). The CDR3 sequence: CASSLIHQGEAFF. The CDR3 coding sequence is TGTGCCAGCAGTTTAATCCATCAGGGAGAAGCTTTCTTT. Looking up the rest from reference TRBV28 and TRBJ1-1 gives the full variable domain: DVKVTQSSRYLVKRTGEKVFLECVQDMDHENMFWYRQDPGLGLRLIYFSYDVKMKEKGDIPEGYSVSREKKERFSLILESASTNQTSMYLCASSLIHQGEAFFGQGTRLTVV.